This record covers a single T cell receptor beta chain. Its antigen remains unidentified. The data are from a study of neurological immune-mediated disorders. Broader study findings: Private repertoires in all groups were suggested by the finding that expanded clones across subjects shared no CDR3 amino acid sequences.

The ends lost 4 bases at V and 1 base at J; junction bases unmatched: 3. The CDR3 covers 14 residues. Germline CDR1 and CDR2: SGHNT and YENEEA. It was by 5'RACE with 10-nucleotide random UMIs that the cDNA was made. One entry per CDR3 protein, called by TCRdb with MiXCR from the 5' RACE reads. The table lists roughly 45,000 distinct CDR3 sequences, 13% of them singletons. The time point: longitudinal time-point 2. The sample was PBMCs. The receptor was isolated from a male donor with HTLV-1-associated myelopathy (HAM/TSP). V gene TRBV11-3 combines with J gene TRBJ2-5; TRBD1 aligns across 7 bases. The CDR3 reads CASSSDRVQETQYF. The CDR3 bases are TGTGCCAGCAGCTCAGACAGGGTCCAAGAGACCCAGTACTTC.